Shown below are 22 T cell receptor beta chains from a single sample sequenced in a study of coeliac disease. Sequenced by immunoSEQ multiplex PCR; TCRdb stores in-frame clones only, minus some. The table shows around 8,400 clones, with around three fifths occurring only once. The sequenced sample was intraepithelial lymphocytes from the gut. These receptors all come from a woman aged 55-70 years with celiac disease.

This chain links TRBV9 with TRBJ2-1; 9 positions match TRBD2. V was pared by 6 bases and J by 8 bases, with 9 bases of the junction left unmatched. Germline lookup yields CDR1 SGDLS and CDR2 YYNGEE. The CDR3 loop spans 14 amino acids. The CDR3 here is CASKRSGGLDEQFF. The CDR3 coding sequence is TGTGCCAGCAAAAGAAGCGGGGGGCTGGATGAGCAGTTCTTC.

The genes are TRBV5-6 and TRBJ2-3, with 7 bases aligning to TRBD2. Unmatched junction bases numbered 4, after V lost 1 base and J lost 2 bases. From germline, CDR1 is SGHDT and CDR2 YYEEEE. The CDR3 is 15 amino acids. The CDR3 DNA reads as TGTGCCAGCAGCTTGTTCAAGCGGGACACAGATACGCAGTATTTT. It specifies CASSLFKRDTDTQYF.

The chain joins TRBV23-1 to TRBJ2-5; 9 bases match TRBD2. TRBV23-1 is an ORF, and what it does is uncertain. Trimming removed 6 bases from V and 4 bases from J; junction bases left unmatched: 12. The CDR3 runs 16 residues. CDR3 nucleotide sequence: TGCGCCAGCAGAATAGCGGGAGTTGGATGGGTAGAGACCCAGTACTTC. This codes for CASRIAGVGWVETQYF.

This chain links TRBV19 with TRBJ2-4; TRBD1 is a possible D gene (5 bases). Between the trimmed V and J ends, which lost 10 bases and 2 bases, there was a span of 12 bases. Per the germline V gene, CDR1 is LNHDA and CDR2 is SQIVND (reference sequence). The CDR3 is made up of 13 amino acids. The CDR3 is CATTGLTKNIQYF. The CDR3 DNA is TGTGCCACCACAGGTTTGACCAAAAACATTCAGTACTTC.

This clone was seen more than once but under ten times. V gene TRBV18 combines with J gene TRBJ2-7; TRBD1 is a possible D gene (6 bases). Germline V lookup: CDR1 KGHSH, CDR2 LQKENI. Trimming cost V 3 bases and J 2 bases, with 14 bases left between them. This CDR3 has 15 amino acids. CDR3 coding DNA: TGTGCCAGCTCACCCTCAGGGGTTACTACCTACGAGCAGTACTTC. It encodes CASSPSGVTTYEQYF.

The chain carries TRBV7-6 and TRBJ2-3; D possibly corresponds to TRBD2 (5 bases). The CDR3 spans 12 residues. Germline CDR1 SGHVS, CDR2 FNYEAQ. The V gene lost 1 base and the J gene lost 11 bases, with 10 bases spanning the gap. The CDR3 region has the DNA TGTGCCAGCAGCTTAGGCGAGGGCCGGCAGTATTTT. Translation: CASSLGEGRQYF.

The V and J genes are TRBV30 and TRBJ2-1, with a weak D call TRBD2 (6 bases). Germline V gives CDR1 GTSNPN, CDR2 SVGIG (reference sequence). V was trimmed by 6 bases and J by 0 bases, leaving 12 bases between them. The CDR3 loop spans 14 amino acids. The CDR3 DNA follows: TGTGCCTGCATAGCGGCTTACTCCTACAATGAGCAGTTCTTC. It encodes CACIAAYSYNEQFF.

The V and J genes are TRBV4-1 and TRBJ2-2; D might be TRBD2 (5 bases). The V gene's germline CDR1 is MGHRA and CDR2 YSYEKL. Trimming took off 0 bases at V and 5 bases at J, with 10 bases between the two ends. CDR3 length: 15 residues. The CDR3 DNA sequence: TGCGCCAGCAGCCAAGAGGCAGGAGGAACCGGGGAGCTGTTTTTT. Protein product: CASSQEAGGTGELFF.

This chain uses TRBV6-1 with TRBJ2-5; D possibly corresponds to TRBD1 (5 bases). The V gene's germline CDR1 is MNHNS and CDR2 SASEGT. The V and J ends lost 0 bases and 4 bases respectively, with 12 bases between them. CDR3 length: 15 amino acids. Written as DNA, the CDR3 is TGTGCCAGCAGTGAAGCCCCACGAAGGGGAGAGACCCAGTACTTC. Translated, it gives CASSEAPRRGETQYF.

This chain connects TRBV7-2 to TRBJ2-7, with D uncertain. The germline V gene has CDR1 SGHTA and CDR2 FQGNSA. V lost 2 bases to trimming and J lost 3 bases, with 8 bases between them. This CDR3 region has 13 residues. CDR3 in amino acids: CASSLTNLYEQYF. The DNA of the CDR3 is TGTGCCAGCAGCTTAACTAACCTCTACGAGCAGTACTTC. Combining the CDR3 with reference TRBV7-2 and TRBJ2-7 gives the whole variable domain GAGVSQSPSNKVTEKGKDVELRCDPISGHTALYWYRQSLGQGLEFLIYFQGNSAPDKSGLPSDRFSAERTGGSVSTLTIQRTQQEDSAVYLCASSLTNLYEQYFGPGTRLTVT.

The chain employs TRBV28 and TRBJ1-4, with a tentative D call TRBD1 (6 bases). Germline CDR1 is MDHEN and CDR2 is SYDVKM. The V gene lost 3 bases and the J gene lost 7 bases, with 15 bases spanning the gap. CDR3 length: 15 residues. The CDR3: CASSFTGFGVEKLFF. The CDR3 region has the DNA TGTGCCAGCAGTTTCACAGGGTTTGGGGTTGAAAAACTGTTTTTT.

The chain couples TRBV18 to TRBJ2-2; D remains ambiguous. Trimming shortened V by 5 bases and J by 7 bases, and 11 bases separated the two germline ends. The length of the CDR3 is 13 residues. From germline, CDR1 is KGHSH and CDR2 LQKENI. CDR3 in amino acids: CASSVSVRGELFF. The CDR3, as DNA: TGTGCCAGCTCAGTCTCGGTCCGCGGGGAGCTGTTTTTT.

The chain links TRBV5-6 to TRBJ1-2, with TRBD1 matching over 8 bases. Unmatched junction bases numbered 6, after V lost 0 bases and J lost 8 bases. Germline CDR1 and CDR2: SGHDT and YYEEEE. This CDR3 has 14 residues. CDR3 loop: CASSLGTGPMGYTF. The CDR3 nucleotides read TGTGCCAGCAGCTTGGGGACAGGGCCTATGGGCTACACCTTC.

This clone was seen more than once but under ten times. The chain carries TRBV5-1 and TRBJ2-7; 8 bases match TRBD2. The CDR3 extends over 17 amino acids. Trimming removed 0 bases from V and 0 bases from J; junction bases left unmatched: 8. Germline V gene sequence: CDR1 SGHRS, CDR2 YFSETQ. CDR3 protein: CASSLDPAGALSYEQYF. DNA for the CDR3: TGCGCCAGCAGCTTGGACCCAGCGGGGGCGCTCTCCTACGAGCAGTACTTC.

This clone was found a few times. The V gene is TRBV27, the J gene TRBJ1-2; 9 bases agree with TRBD1. The CDR3 runs to 16 residues. Trimming at V came to 5 bases and at J to 3 bases, leaving 10 bases not matched to a gene. Germline values: CDR1 MNHEY, CDR2 SMNVEV (reference sequence). The DNA for the CDR3 is TGTGCCAGCAGTCCCACCGGACAGGGGATTTACTATGGCTACACCTTC. Translated: CASSPTGQGIYYGYTF.

This chain connects TRBV11-2 to TRBJ1-4; D uncertain. Trimming pared 3 bases from V and 8 bases from J, leaving 7 bases between. The germline CDR1 and CDR2 sequences are SGHAT and FQNNGV. The CDR3 is 12 residues long. CDR3 residues: CASSLGGEKLFF. The CDR3 DNA follows: TGTGCCAGCAGCTTGGGCGGGGAAAAACTGTTTTTT.

V usage is TRBV6-6 and J usage is TRBJ2-7; 8 positions match TRBD2. The ends lost 6 bases at V and 2 bases at J; junction bases unmatched: 6. CDR3 length: 14 residues. Germline loops: CDR1 MNHNY, CDR2 SVGAGI (reference sequence). The CDR3 sequence: CASSGTSGTYEQYF. Written as DNA, the CDR3 is TGTGCCAGCAGCGGTACTAGCGGCACCTACGAGCAGTACTTC.

This sequence joins TRBV5-1 and TRBJ2-3, with D possibly being TRBD1 (5 bases). V lost 0 bases, J lost 0 bases, and 11 bases lay in between. The CDR3 is 16 residues long. CDR1 and CDR2 from the germline V gene are SGHRS and YFSETQ. CDR3 residues: CASSLGQPWSTDTQYF. CDR3 DNA sequence: TGCGCCAGCAGCTTGGGACAGCCTTGGAGCACAGATACGCAGTATTTT.

This clone has just a few counts. The chain is built from TRBV6-5 and TRBJ1-5, with a tentative D call TRBD1 (6 bases). Trimming removed 6 bases at V and 1 base at J, with 10 bases between. Germline V gene data show CDR1 as MNHEY and CDR2 as SVGAGI. CDR3 size: 14 residues. CDR3 in amino acids: CASRPGQSNQPQHF. In DNA form, the CDR3 reads TGTGCCAGCAGACCCGGACAGAGCAATCAGCCCCAGCATTTT.

CDR3 bases: TGTGCCAGCAGTCACAGGGGGCCCGAGCAGTACTTC. It translates to CASSHRGPEQYF. The chain couples TRBV5-4 to TRBJ2-7, with TRBD1 matching 9 bases. V was pared by 5 bases and J by 6 bases, with 3 bases of the junction left unmatched. Germline-derived CDR1 and CDR2 are SGHNT and YYREEE (reference sequence). CDR3 length: 12 residues.

CDR3 bases: TGTGCCAGCAGCCAGGGGTCGGGACAGGGATTTTATGGCTACACCTTC. It specifies CASSQGSGQGFYGYTF. The rearrangement joins TRBV7-9 to TRBJ1-2, with 9 bases identical to TRBD1. The CDR3 consists of 16 residues. Trimming at V came to 5 bases and at J to 5 bases, leaving 12 bases not matched to a gene. CDR1 is SEHNR, CDR2 FQNEAQ, per germline (reference sequence).

This clone rates as large. This chain uses TRBV13 with TRBJ1-6, with TRBD1 as a possible D gene (5 bases). Per the germline V gene, CDR1 is PRHDT and CDR2 is FYEKMQ (reference sequence). CDR3 length: 17 residues. V was clipped by 4 bases and J by 7 bases, with 20 bases between them. CDR3 coding DNA: TGTGCCAGCAGCTCCTCTAGGAGGGGACGTTGGAATTCACCCCTCCACTTT. Protein: CASSSSRRGRWNSPLHF.